This entry lists 2 T cell receptor beta chains sequenced from one sample in a study of cytotoxic CD8 clonotypes in ibrutinib-treated CLL. Profiling relied on immunoSEQ multiplex PCR, and the TCRdb table lists in-frame clones only, not all of them. Here the sample spans fewer than 200,000 clones, around 80% being singletons. The material sequenced was PBMCs, taken after 24 months of ibrutinib treatment. These receptors all come from a human donor with chronic lymphocytic leukemia.

This sequence joins TRBV5-1 and TRBJ2-5; weak D call: TRBD1 (5 bases). The assigned J gene may be wrong: the sequence end matches TRBJ2-7 better. This CDR3 has 14 amino acids. Germline CDR1 SGHRS, CDR2 YFSETQ. The CDR3: CASSLEGFSYEQYF. DNA for the CDR3: TGCGCCAGCAGCTTGGAGGGGTTCTCCTACGAGCAGTACTTC.

The chain uses TRBV7-2 and TRBJ2-7, with D possibly TRBD1 on 5 matching bases. V dropped 4 bases and J dropped 7 bases, with 14 bases sitting between them. Germline assignment: CDR1 SGHTA and CDR2 FQGNSA. The CDR3 contains 13 residues. CDR3 in DNA: TGTGCCAGCAGCTCCAGGGTGTCGGGTGAGCAGTACTTC. It encodes CASSSRVSGEQYF.